The TCR beta chain described here comes from a study of T-cell memory formation after mild COVID-19. This CDR3 has 15 amino acids. The junction had 13 bases not matched to a gene; V was cut back by 4 bases and J by 9 bases. Germline lookup yields CDR1 GTSNPN and CDR2 SVGIG (reference sequence). TCRdb re-called the 5' RACE reads with MiXCR, one entry per CDR3 protein. The sample has about 440,000 distinct CDR3 sequences, about 20% seen once. This chain connects TRBV30 to TRBJ1-5; 9 bases align to TRBD1. Sequences were obtained from PBMCs or a T cell subset sorted from them (not recorded which). The receptor comes from an adult woman who had mild COVID-19 (a few samples of this study predate the infection). Cell type and time point are not known. For the CDR3, the DNA is TGTGCCTGGACCGGCGGCGGACAGGGGTCGGCGCCCCAGCATTTT. Protein product: CAWTGGGQGSAPQHF. Together with reference TRBV30 and TRBJ1-5, the CDR3 gives the full variable domain: SQTIHQWPATLVQPVGSPLSLECTVEGTSNPNLYWYRQAAGRGLQLLFYSVGIGQISSEVPQNLSASRPQDRQFILSSKKLLLSDSGFYLCAWTGGGQGSAPQHFGDGTRLSIL.